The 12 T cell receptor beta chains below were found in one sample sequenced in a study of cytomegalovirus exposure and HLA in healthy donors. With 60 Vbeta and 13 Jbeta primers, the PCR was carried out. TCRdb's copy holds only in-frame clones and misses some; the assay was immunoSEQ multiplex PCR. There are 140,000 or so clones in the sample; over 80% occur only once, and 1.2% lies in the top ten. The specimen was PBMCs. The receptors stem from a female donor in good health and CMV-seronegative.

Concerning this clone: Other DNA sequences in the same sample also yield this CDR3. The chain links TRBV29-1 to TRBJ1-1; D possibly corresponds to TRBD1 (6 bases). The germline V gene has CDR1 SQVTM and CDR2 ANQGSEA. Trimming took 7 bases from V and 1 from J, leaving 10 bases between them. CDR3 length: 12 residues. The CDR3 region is CSGGLRNTEAFF. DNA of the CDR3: TGCAGCGGGGGGCTGAGGAACACTGAAGCTTTCTTT.

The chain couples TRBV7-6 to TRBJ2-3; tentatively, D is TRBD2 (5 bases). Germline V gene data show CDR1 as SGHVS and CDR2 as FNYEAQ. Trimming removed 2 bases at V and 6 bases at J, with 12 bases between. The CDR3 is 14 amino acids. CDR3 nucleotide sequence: TGTGCCAGCAGCTTAACGACTATCGGGGATACGCAGTATTTT. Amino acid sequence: CASSLTTIGDTQYF. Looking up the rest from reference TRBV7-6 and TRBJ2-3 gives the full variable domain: GAGVSQSPRYKVTKRGQDVALRCDPISGHVSLYWYRQALGQGPEFLTYFNYEAQQDKSGLPNDRFSAERPEGSISTLTIQRTEQRDSAMYRCASSLTTIGDTQYFGPGTRLTVL.

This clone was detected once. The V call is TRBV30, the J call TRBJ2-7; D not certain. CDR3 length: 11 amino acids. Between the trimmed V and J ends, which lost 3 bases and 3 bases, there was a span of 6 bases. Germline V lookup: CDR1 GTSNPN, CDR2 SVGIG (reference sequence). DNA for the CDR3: TGTGCCTGGAGCCTCCTCTACGAGCAGTACTTC. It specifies CAWSLLYEQYF. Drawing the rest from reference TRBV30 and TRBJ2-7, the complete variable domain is SQTIHQWPATLVQPVGSPLSLECTVEGTSNPNLYWYRQAAGRGLQLLFYSVGIGQISSEVPQNLSASRPQDRQFILSSKKLLLSDSGFYLCAWSLLYEQYFGPGTRLTVT.

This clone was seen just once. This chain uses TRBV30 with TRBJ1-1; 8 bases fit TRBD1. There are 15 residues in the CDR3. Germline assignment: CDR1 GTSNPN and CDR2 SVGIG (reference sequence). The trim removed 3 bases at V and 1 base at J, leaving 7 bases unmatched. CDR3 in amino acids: CAWSSTGEANTEAFF. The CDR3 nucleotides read TGTGCCTGGAGCTCGACAGGGGAGGCGAACACTGAAGCTTTCTTT.

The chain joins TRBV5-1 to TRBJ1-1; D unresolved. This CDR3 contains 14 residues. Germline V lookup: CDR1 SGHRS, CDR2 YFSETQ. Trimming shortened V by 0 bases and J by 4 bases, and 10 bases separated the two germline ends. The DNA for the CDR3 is TGCGCCAGCAGCTTGGCCGAGGGCTTCACTGAAGCTTTCTTT. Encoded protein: CASSLAEGFTEAFF.

This chain's CDR3 is CASSSPGTGIYEQYF. Here the CDR3 DNA reads TGTGCCAGCAGCTCTCCCGGGACAGGGATCTACGAGCAGTACTTC. The chain uses TRBV6-5 and TRBJ2-7; 9 bases fit TRBD1. Per the germline V gene, CDR1 is MNHEY and CDR2 is SVGAGI. CDR3 size: 15 residues. V dropped 6 bases and J dropped 3; count of bases not matched to a gene: 9.

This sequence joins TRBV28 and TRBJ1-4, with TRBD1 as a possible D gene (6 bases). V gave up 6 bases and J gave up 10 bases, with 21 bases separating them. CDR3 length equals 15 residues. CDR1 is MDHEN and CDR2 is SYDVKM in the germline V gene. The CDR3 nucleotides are TGTGCCAGCAGCCTAGGGGGGGGAGTTGAAGGAAAACTGTTTTTT. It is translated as CASSLGGGVEGKLFF.

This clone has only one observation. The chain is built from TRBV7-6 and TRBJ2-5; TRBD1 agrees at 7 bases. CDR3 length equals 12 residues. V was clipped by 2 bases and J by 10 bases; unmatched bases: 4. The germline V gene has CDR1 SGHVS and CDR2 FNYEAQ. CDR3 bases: TGTGCCAGCAGCTTAATCGCAGGGGGCCAGTACTTC. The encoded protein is CASSLIAGGQYF.

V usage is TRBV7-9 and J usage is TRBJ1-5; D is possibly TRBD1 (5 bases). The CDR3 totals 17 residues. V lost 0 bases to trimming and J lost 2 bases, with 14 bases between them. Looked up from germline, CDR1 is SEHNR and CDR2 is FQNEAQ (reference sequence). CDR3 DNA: TGTGCCAGCAGCTTAGCAAGCTCAGGGAATGGCAATCAGCCCCAGCATTTT. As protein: CASSLASSGNGNQPQHF.

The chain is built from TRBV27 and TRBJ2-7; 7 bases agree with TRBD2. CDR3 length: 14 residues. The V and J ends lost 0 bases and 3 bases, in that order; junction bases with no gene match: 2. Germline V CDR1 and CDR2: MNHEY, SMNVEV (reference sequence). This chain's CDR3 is CASSLSGGNYEQYF. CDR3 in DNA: TGTGCCAGCAGTTTATCGGGGGGGAACTACGAGCAGTACTTC.

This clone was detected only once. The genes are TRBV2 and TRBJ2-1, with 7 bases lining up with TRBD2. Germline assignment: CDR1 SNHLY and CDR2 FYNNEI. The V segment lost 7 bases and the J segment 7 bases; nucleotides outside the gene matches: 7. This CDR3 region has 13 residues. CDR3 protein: CASKGTINNEQFF. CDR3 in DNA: TGTGCCAGCAAGGGGACTATCAATAATGAGCAGTTCTTC.

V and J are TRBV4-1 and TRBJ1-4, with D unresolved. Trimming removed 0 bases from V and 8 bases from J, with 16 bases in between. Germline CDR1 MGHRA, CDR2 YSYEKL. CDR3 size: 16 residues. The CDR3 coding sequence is TGCGCCAGCAGCCAAGACCCGACACCAGCCGGAGAAAAACTGTTTTTT. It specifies CASSQDPTPAGEKLFF.